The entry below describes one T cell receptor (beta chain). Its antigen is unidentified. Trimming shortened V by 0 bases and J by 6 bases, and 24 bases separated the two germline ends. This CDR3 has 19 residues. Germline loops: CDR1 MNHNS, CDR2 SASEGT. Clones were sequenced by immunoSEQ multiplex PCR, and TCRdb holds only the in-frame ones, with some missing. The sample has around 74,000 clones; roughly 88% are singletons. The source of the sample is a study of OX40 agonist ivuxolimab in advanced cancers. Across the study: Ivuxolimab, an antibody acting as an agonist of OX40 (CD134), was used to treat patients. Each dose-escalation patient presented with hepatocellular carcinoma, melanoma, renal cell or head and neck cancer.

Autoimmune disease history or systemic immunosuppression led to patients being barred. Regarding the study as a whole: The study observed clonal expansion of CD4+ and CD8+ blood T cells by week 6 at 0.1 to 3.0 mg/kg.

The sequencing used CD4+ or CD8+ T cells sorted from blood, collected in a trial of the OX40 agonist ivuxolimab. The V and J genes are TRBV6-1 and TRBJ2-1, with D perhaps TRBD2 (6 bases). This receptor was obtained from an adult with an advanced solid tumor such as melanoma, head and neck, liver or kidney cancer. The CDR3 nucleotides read TGTGCCAGCAGTGAAGCATCGTGGCCTCAGGTCCGGACTACCAATGAGCAGTTCTTC. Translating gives CASSEASWPQVRTTNEQFF.